This TCR beta chain was observed in a study of a mutant IDH1 vaccine in newly diagnosed glioma. The overall study: The patients received vaccinations eight times, in weeks 1, 3, 5, 7, 11, 15, 19 and 23. Vaccine administration was initiated 4-6 weeks following radiotherapy alone, or with temozolomide cycles. Treated patients showed a male proportion of roughly 62%, a female proportion of about 40%, and a mean age of 40.4 years. Previous care, which was radiotherapy, temozolomide, or both, most often involved both.

Repertoires were generated with immunoSEQ multiplex PCR, while TCRdb's copy carries only in-frame clones and drops some. Of about 65,000 clones in the sample, approximately 84% were seen once. For this clone: The antigen is not known.

The CDR3 runs 14 residues. The V end was cut by 3 bases, the J end by 1 base, with 9 bases between. Germline assignment: CDR1 LNHDA and CDR2 SQIVND (reference sequence). Documented time point: week 23, last vaccination. It was 300 ug of mutant IDH1 20-mer peptide that made up each vaccine dose, given with topical imiquimod. The V gene is TRBV19, the J gene TRBJ1-1; D not resolved. The sequences come from PBMCs, collected from a glioma patient whose treatment included an IDH1 peptide vaccine. The receptor was isolated from a man under 40 with glioma. The CDR3 nucleotides are TGTGCCAGTAGTATTGGCCGGACGAACACTGAAGCTTTCTTT. Encoded protein: CASSIGRTNTEAFF.